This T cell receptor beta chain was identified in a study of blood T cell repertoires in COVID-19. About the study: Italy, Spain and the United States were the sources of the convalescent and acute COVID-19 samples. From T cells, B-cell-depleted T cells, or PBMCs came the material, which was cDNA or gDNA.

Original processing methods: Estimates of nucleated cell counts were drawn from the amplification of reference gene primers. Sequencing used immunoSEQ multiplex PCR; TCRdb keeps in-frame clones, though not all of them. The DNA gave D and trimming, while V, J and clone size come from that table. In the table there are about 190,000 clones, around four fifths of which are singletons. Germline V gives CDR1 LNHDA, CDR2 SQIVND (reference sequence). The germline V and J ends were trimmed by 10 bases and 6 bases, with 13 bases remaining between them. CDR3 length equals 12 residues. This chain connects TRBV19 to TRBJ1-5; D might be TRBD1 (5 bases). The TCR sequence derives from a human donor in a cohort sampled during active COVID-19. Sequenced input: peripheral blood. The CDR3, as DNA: TGTGCCACCAGGGAGGGAGCTCAGCCCCAGCATTTT. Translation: CATREGAQPQHF.